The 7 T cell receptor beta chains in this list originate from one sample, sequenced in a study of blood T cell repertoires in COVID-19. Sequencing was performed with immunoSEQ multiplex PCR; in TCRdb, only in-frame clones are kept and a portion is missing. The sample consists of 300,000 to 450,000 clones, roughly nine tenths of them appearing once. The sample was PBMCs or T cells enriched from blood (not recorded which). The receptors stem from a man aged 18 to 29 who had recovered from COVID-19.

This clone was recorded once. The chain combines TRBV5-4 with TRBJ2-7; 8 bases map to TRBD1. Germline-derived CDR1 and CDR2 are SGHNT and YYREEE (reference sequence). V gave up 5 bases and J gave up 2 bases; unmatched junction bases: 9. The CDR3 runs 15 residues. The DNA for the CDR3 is TGTGCCAGCAGACCTTCCGGGACAGGAACCTACGAGCAGTACTTC. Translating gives CASRPSGTGTYEQYF.

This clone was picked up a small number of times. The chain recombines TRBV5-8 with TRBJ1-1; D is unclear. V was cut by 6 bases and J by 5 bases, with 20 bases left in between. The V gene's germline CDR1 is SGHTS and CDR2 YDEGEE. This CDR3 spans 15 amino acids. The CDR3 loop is CASTEGWGFGTEAFF. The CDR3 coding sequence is TGTGCCAGCACCGAGGGTTGGGGTTTTGGGACTGAAGCTTTCTTT.

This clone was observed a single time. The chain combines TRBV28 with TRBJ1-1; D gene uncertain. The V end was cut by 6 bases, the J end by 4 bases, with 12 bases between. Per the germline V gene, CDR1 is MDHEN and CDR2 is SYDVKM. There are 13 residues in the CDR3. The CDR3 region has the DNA TGTGCCAGCAGATATCGCCCGAGCACTGAAGCTTTCTTT. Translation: CASRYRPSTEAFF.

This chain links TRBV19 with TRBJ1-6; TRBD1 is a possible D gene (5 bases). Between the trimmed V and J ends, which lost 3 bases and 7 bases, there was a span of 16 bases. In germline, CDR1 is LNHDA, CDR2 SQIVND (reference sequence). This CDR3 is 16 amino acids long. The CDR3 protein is CASSIWRQSGNSPLHF. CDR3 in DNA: TGTGCCAGTAGTATTTGGCGACAGTCCGGAAATTCACCCCTCCACTTT.

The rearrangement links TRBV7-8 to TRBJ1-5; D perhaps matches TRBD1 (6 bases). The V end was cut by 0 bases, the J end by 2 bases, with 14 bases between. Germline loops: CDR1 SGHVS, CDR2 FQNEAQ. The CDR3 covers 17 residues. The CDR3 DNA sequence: TGTGCCAGCAGCTTAGCCCCCCCCTACAGGGGCAATCAGCCCCAGCATTTT. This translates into CASSLAPPYRGNQPQHF.

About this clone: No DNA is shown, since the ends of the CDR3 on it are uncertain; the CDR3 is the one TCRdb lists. CDR3 in amino acids: CASSFGPGQETQYF. The J gene is TRBJ2-5, the V gene TRBV5-1; no check of the table's D call, TRBD2, against the DNA was made. Germline values: CDR1 SGHRS, CDR2 YFSETQ. The CDR3 contains 14 residues when both ends are counted.

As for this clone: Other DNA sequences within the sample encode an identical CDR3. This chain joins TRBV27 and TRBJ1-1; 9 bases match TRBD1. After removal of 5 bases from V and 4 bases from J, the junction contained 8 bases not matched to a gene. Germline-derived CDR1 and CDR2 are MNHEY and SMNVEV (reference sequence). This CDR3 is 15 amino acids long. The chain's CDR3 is CASSARQGGGTEAFF. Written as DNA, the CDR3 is TGTGCCAGCAGTGCCAGACAGGGGGGGGGCACTGAAGCTTTCTTT.